These T cell receptor beta chains were read from a single sample in a study of CD8+ T cells in alopecia areata. Produced via immunoSEQ multiplex PCR; TCRdb's table is partial and in-frame only. The table shows a few hundred thousand clones, with more than 55% occurring only once. The sample taken for sequencing was CD8+ T cells sorted from blood. The source of these receptors is a human donor in good health. Both conserved end residues are part of each CDR3. The D gene is left open where the match is weak. Clone sizes are given selectively: once, few, many, or a class where the clone is expanded.

d_call j_call v_call clone_size cdr3_nt cdr3_aa
- TRBJ2-1 TRBV2 few TGTGCCACCTCAGTGGGGGCGGGGGATGCGCTTGAGCAGTTCTTC CATSVGAGDALEQFF
- TRBJ1-4 TRBV25-1 - TGTGCCAGCAGTGAATCGGGGGGGGAAAAACTGTTTTTT CASSESGGEKLFF
TRBD1 TRBJ2-1 TRBV5-6 - TGTGCCAGCAGCTTAGGACAGGTCAATGAGCAGTTCTTC CASSLGQVNEQFF
TRBD2 TRBJ2-1 TRBV9 few TGTGCCAGCAGCGTAGCTGGCGGGGGTTGGAATGAGCAGTTCTTC CASSVAGGGWNEQFF
TRBD2 TRBJ2-5 TRBV6-6 - TGTGCCAGCAGCGATCTGACTAGCTTGGAGACCCAGTACTTC CASSDLTSLETQYF
- TRBJ1-3 TRBV6-5 - TGTGCCAGCAGTTATCCAGAAAAAGGAAACACCATATATTTT CASSYPEKGNTIYF
- TRBJ1-5 TRBV15 few TGTGCCACCAGCAGCTGGGGAGGCGGCAATCAGCCCCAGCATTTT CATSSWGGGNQPQHF
TRBD1 TRBJ2-7 TRBV5-1 - TGCGCCAGCAGTCTGGCCCGGGACAGGGTGCACGAGCAGTACTTC CASSLARDRVHEQYF
- TRBJ1-2 TRBV5-6 - TGTGCCAGCAGCTTGATAGAGGGAGGAAGCTACACCTTC CASSLIEGGSYTF
- TRBJ1-4 TRBV27 few TGTGCCAGCAGTGAAGGGTTGAATGAAAAACTGTTTTTT CASSEGLNEKLFF
- TRBJ2-7 TRBV27 - TGTGCCAGCAGTTTCAGGGATGGGGATTACGAGCAGTACTTC CASSFRDGDYEQYF
- TRBJ2-7 TRBV19 - TGTGCCAGTAGTATAGATACGCAGGGGATAGGCTACGAGCAGTACTTC CASSIDTQGIGYEQYF
- TRBJ2-5 TRBV7-8 few TGTGCCAGCTCCAGGGAGACCCAGTACTTC CASSRETQYF
TRBD2 TRBJ2-3 TRBV7-2 - TGTGCCAGCAGCTTAGAGGCGCGGGGGTTGAGGGCAGATACGCAGTATTTT CASSLEARGLRADTQYF
- TRBJ2-1 TRBV25-1 once TGTGCCAGCAGTGAATCTCTGAGCTCCTACAATGAGCAGTTCTTC CASSESLSSYNEQFF
- TRBJ1-1 TRBV29-1 - TGCAGCGTTACAGGGTTTGACACTGAAGCTTTCTTT CSVTGFDTEAFF
TRBD1 TRBJ1-1 TRBV4-2 few TGTGCCAGCAGCCCAGAGGAACAGGGGGTGTGGGACACTGAAGCTTTCTTT CASSPEEQGVWDTEAFF
TRBD2 TRBJ2-4 TRBV6-1 - TGTGCCAGCAGTTCGCGGTGGTCTCGGGGGGACATTCAGTACTTC CASSSRWSRGDIQYF
TRBD2 TRBJ2-1 TRBV5-1 few TGCGCCAGCAGCTTGGCCTCGGGGGGGCACTATGAGCAGTTCTTC CASSLASGGHYEQFF
- TRBJ2-1 TRBV6-5 few TGTGCCAGCGGACAGCGGGTGTACAATGAGCAGTTCTTC CASGQRVYNEQFF
- TRBJ2-7 TRBV5-6 - TGTGCCAGCAGCGCCCGAATCTACGAGCAGTACTTC CASSARIYEQYF
TRBD1 TRBJ1-1 TRBV5-1 - TGCGCCAGCAGCCCGCAGGACAGGTCATTGGGGACTGAAGCTTTCTTT CASSPQDRSLGTEAFF
TRBD1 TRBJ1-2 TRBV7-9 once TGTGCCAGCAGAGTGGACAGGGACTATGGCTACACCTTC CASRVDRDYGYTF
- TRBJ1-1 TRBV2 - TGTGCCAGCGATGCAGTTGAGCGCACTGAAGCTTTCTTT CASDAVERTEAFF
TRBD1 TRBJ2-7 TRBV5-1 few TGCGCCAGCAGAGGGACAGGTATCTACGAGCAGTACTTC CASRGTGIYEQYF
- TRBJ1-2 TRBV19 - TGTGCCAGCCAGGGGTGGATGGGCTATGGCTACACCTTC CASQGWMGYGYTF
- TRBJ2-7 TRBV5-1 - TGCGCCAGCAATGTCGGTTCTGGGGGCTACGAGCAGTACTTC CASNVGSGGYEQYF
- TRBJ2-7 TRBV7-2 few TGTGCCAGCAGCTTCGTCGGGACCAACTACGAGCAGTACTTC CASSFVGTNYEQYF
- TRBJ2-4 TRBV2 - TGTGCCAGCAGTGCAGCAGGGTTACTAGCCAAAAACATTCAGTACTTC CASSAAGLLAKNIQYF
- TRBJ2-5 TRBV15 - TGTGCCACCAGCAGAGATATGAGAGAGACCCAGTACTTC CATSRDMRETQYF
TRBD1 TRBJ1-3 TRBV29-1 once TGCAGCGTTGGGACAGGGGTTGGAAACACCATATATTTT CSVGTGVGNTIYF
- TRBJ2-5 TRBV6-6 few TGTGCCAGCAGTTACCTCCGAGGCAGGGAGACCCAGTACTTC CASSYLRGRETQYF
- TRBJ2-1 TRBV14 few TGTGCCAGCAGCCCTGGGGGGGCCAATGAGCAGTTCTTC CASSPGGANEQFF
TRBD2 TRBJ2-1 TRBV13 - TGTGCCAGCAGGGCACGGGGGGGCCACAGTGAGCAGTTCTTC CASRARGGHSEQFF
- TRBJ2-7 TRBV7-9 - TGTGCCAGCAGCTTAGGGCCCGAATACGAGCAGTACTTC CASSLGPEYEQYF
- TRBJ2-5 TRBV30 - TGTGCCTGGGAGACTGGCTATGGAGAGACCCAGTACTTC CAWETGYGETQYF
- TRBJ1-2 TRBV7-8 - TGTGCCAGCAGCTTAGGGAGGGACGGGAACTATGGCTACACCTTC CASSLGRDGNYGYTF
- TRBJ2-2 TRBV15 - TGTGCCACCACTCCCCGGGTGCCCGGGGAGCTGTTTTTT CATTPRVPGELFF
- TRBJ2-7 TRBV29-1 - TGCAGCGTTGCGGCAGGGCCCTCCTACGAGCAGTACTTC CSVAAGPSYEQYF